This paragraph covers one TCR beta chain sequence. As yet, its antigen is unknown. One end of the junction fails to match germline, which may point to a read error. The sample belongs to a study of tumor-infiltrating lymphocytes in primary liver carcinoma. Study-wide background: Those sampled were patients whose primary liver carcinoma was treated by surgical resection. Study-wide findings and caveats: Unsorted bulk samples meant CD4+ and CD8+ repertoires went uncompared. When set against blood, tumors had a significantly higher top-250-clone fraction (p = 0.039). Tumor-adjacent and tumor-blood pairs shared a smaller degree of overlap than tumor region pairs.

CDR3 length: 15 residues. Germline lookup yields CDR1 MNHNS and CDR2 SASEGT. Unsorted whole blood supplied the blood RNA, and germline DNA was isolated too. From around 0.5 ug of total RNA, TCR beta-specific cDNA was reverse-transcribed using a constant-region primer. For TCR beta, libraries were produced by three nested multiplex PCR rounds using slightly modified ARM-PCR. Each of the first two PCR rounds ran approximately 10 cycles with TRBV1-TRBV30 forward and C-beta reverse primers. TCRdb itself ran the multiplex PCR reads through MiXCR, one entry per CDR3 protein. The table has approximately 330,000 distinct CDR3 sequences, 65% seen once; the top ten hold about 6.5%.

The V call is TRBV6-1, the J call TRBJ2-1; TRBD1 matches 7 bases. This clonotype originated in a man aged 35-49 years with primary liver carcinoma and hepatitis B virus infection. The material sequenced was peripheral blood. The CDR3 sequence: CASSGGTASYDEQFF. The CDR3 DNA reads TGTGCCAGCAGTGGAGGGACAGCCTCCTACGATGAGCAGTTCTTC.